A single sample is the source of the 10 T cell receptor beta chains below, sequenced in a study of T cells in Graves' hyperthyroidism and ophthalmopathy (dated by TCRdb to about 2019). The library relied on multiplex PCR. The listed sequencing device is Illumina HiSeq 2000. The TCR beta CDR3 regions were amplified from RNA transcripts. The TCR CDR3 was subjected to a first round of RT-PCR using the HTBI primer set and the Qiagen OneStep RT-PCR kit. The public sequencing data were trimmed at Q25 with fastp and processed into clonotypes with MiXCR by TCRdb, which kept only in-frame beta chains. Every entry covers one CDR3 protein and lists the most common genes and DNA from its rows. The sample table holds approximately 590,000 distinct CDR3 sequences, of which 40% to 55% were seen once. Nearly 8.5% of the sample goes to the ten largest clones. The sample taken for sequencing was peripheral blood or thyroid tissue (not recorded which). The origin of the receptors is a woman aged 18-29 years with Graves' hyperthyroidism. Donor details come from another sample of the same person, matched by shared clones.

At least ten counts were recorded for this clonotype. This chain joins TRBV7-9 and TRBJ2-7; D could derive from TRBD1 or TRBD2 (7 bases each). Germline CDR1 is SEHNR and CDR2 is FQNEAQ (reference sequence). Trimming left V 7 bases short and J 5 bases short, with 12 bases between. The length of the CDR3 is 12 residues. CDR3 amino acids: CASTSGGDEQYF. CDR3 coding DNA: TGTGCCAGCACCTCAGGGGGGGACGAGCAGTACTTC.

The rearrangement joins TRBV7-2 to TRBJ2-2; D is undetermined. The germline gives CDR1 SGHTA, CDR2 FQGNSA. CDR3 size: 14 residues. V lost 0 bases, J lost 4 bases, and 6 bases lay in between. The CDR3 spells CASSLAEPTGELFF. As DNA, the CDR3 is TGTGCCAGCAGCTTAGCGGAGCCCACCGGGGAGCTGTTTTTT.

This chain joins TRBV19 and TRBJ1-5; D unclear. This CDR3 spans 13 amino acids. Trimming shortened V by 11 bases and J by 5 bases, and 16 bases separated the two germline ends. Germline CDR1 and CDR2: LNHDA and SQIVND (reference sequence). The CDR3 coding sequence is TGTGCCTGGAGTGGTACGGTGGATCAGCCCCAGCATTTT. This translates into CAWSGTVDQPQHF.

In this sample, this clonotype turned up a few times. At one boundary the junction diverges from the germline segment, which might be a read error. The chain combines TRBV2 with TRBJ1-6, with 9 bases identical to TRBD1. The germline CDR1 and CDR2 sequences are SNHLY and FYNNEI. The CDR3 spans 16 residues. The CDR3 DNA follows: TGCGCCAGCAGCCATTACCCGGACAGGGGAAATTCACCCCTCCACTTT. It yields the protein CASSHYPDRGNSPLHF. Full variable domain (rest looked up from reference TRBV2 and TRBJ1-6): EPEVTQTPSHQVTQMGQEVILRCVPISNHLYFYWYRQILGQKVEFLVSFYNNEISEKSEIFDDQFSVERPDGSNFTLKIRSTKLEDSAMYFCASSHYPDRGNSPLHFGNGTRLTVT.

J is TRBJ2-5 and V is TRBV7-6, with unresolved D. Germline CDR1 reads SGHVS; CDR2 reads FNYEAQ. Trimming pared 4 bases from V and 4 bases from J, leaving 13 bases between. This CDR3 region has 14 residues. CDR3 in amino acids: CASSSPGELETQYF. CDR3 bases: TGTGCCAGCAGCTCACCCGGAGAACTAGAGACCCAGTACTTC.

This clonotype was seen a single time. V gene TRBV11-2 combines with J gene TRBJ2-7; the D gene is possibly TRBD2 (6 bases). The CDR3 spans 14 residues. Germline assignment: CDR1 SGHAT and CDR2 FQNNGV. Trimming pared 11 bases from V and 2 bases from J, leaving 19 bases between. This CDR3 is CACHGRFSAYEQYF. The DNA for the CDR3 is TGTGCCTGCCATGGGAGGTTCTCCGCCTACGAGCAGTACTTC. Supplemented by reference TRBV11-2 and TRBJ2-7, the full variable domain reads EAGVAQSPRYKIIEKRQSVAFWCNPISGHATLYWYQQILGQGPKLLIQFQNNGVVDDSQLPKDRFSAERLKGVDSTLKIQPAKLEDSAVYLCACHGRFSAYEQYFGPGTRLTVT.

The rearrangement links TRBV10-3 to TRBJ1-5; weak D call: TRBD1 (5 bases). CDR3 length: 12 residues. V lost 6 bases and J 7 bases, leaving 10 bases between the germline ends. Germline CDR1 is ENHRY and CDR2 is SYGVKD. The CDR3 DNA sequence: TGTGCCATCAGAGGGGAAGGGCAGCCCCAGCATTTT. Protein: CAIRGEGQPQHF.

This clonotype was seen at least ten times. V usage is TRBV24-1 and J usage is TRBJ2-5; a possible D gene is TRBD2 (6 bases). CDR1 and CDR2 from the germline V gene are KGHDR and SFDVKD. There are 15 residues in the CDR3. The V and J ends lost 1 base and 1 base respectively, with 9 bases between them. The DNA for the CDR3 is TGTGCCACCAGTGATTTTGGAGGGACCCAAGAGACCCAGTACTTC. Its protein is CATSDFGGTQETQYF.

This clonotype was found a few times. The chain carries TRBV12-3 or TRBV12-4 and TRBJ1-5; the D is unclear. Trimming left V 11 bases short and J 2 bases short, with 19 bases between. This CDR3 region has 15 residues. The CDR3 here is CAGEVRAGGNQPQHF. The CDR3, as DNA: TGTGCCGGGGAGGTTAGGGCTGGGGGCAATCAGCCCCAGCATTTT.

V is TRBV9 and J is TRBJ2-6, with D possibly called TRBD1 or TRBD2 (5 bases each). V was cut by 3 bases and J by 0 bases, with 16 bases left in between. Germline CDR1 SGDLS, CDR2 YYNGEE. This CDR3 is 18 amino acids long. The chain's CDR3 is CASSEPGTESSGANVLTF. DNA for the CDR3: TGTGCCAGCAGCGAACCCGGGACGGAGAGCTCTGGGGCCAACGTCCTGACTTTC.